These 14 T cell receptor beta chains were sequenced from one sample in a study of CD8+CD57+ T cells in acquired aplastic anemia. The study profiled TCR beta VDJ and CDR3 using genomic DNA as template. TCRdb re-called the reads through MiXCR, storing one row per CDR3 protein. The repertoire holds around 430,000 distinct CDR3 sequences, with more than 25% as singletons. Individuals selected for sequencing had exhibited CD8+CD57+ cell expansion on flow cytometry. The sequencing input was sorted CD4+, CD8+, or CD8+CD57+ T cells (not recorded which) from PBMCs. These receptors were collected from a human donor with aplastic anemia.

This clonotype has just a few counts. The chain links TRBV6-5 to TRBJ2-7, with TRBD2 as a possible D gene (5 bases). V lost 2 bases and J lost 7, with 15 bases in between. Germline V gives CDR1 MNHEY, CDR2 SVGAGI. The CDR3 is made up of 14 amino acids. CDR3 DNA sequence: TGTGCCAGCAGTTACCGGGCTTTCACGGGAGAGCAGTACTTC. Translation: CASSYRAFTGEQYF.

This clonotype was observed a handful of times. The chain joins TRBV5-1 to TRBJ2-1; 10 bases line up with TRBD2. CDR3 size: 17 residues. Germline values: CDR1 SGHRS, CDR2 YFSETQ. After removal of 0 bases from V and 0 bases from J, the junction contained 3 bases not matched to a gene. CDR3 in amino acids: CASSLVASGSSYNEQFF. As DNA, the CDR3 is TGCGCCAGCAGCTTGGTGGCTAGCGGGAGCTCCTACAATGAGCAGTTCTTC.

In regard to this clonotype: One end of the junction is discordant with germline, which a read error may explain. The CDR3 reads CASAGTETFF. CDR3 coding DNA: TGTGCCAGCGCTGGCACTGAAACTTTCTTT. The V and J genes are TRBV12-3 or TRBV12-4 and TRBJ1-1; D is undetermined. The CDR3 extends over 10 amino acids.

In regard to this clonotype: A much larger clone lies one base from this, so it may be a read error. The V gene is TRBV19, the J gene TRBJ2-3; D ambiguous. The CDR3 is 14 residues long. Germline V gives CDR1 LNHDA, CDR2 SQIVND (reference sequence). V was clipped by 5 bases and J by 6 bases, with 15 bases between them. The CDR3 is CASSVDPRADTQYF. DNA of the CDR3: TGTGCCAGTAGTGTTGATCCTAGAGCGGATACGCAGTATTTT.

CDR3 loop: CASSSLAGVPNEQFF. Here the CDR3 DNA reads TGCGCCAGCAGCTCACTAGCGGGAGTGCCCAATGAGCAGTTCTTC. The rearrangement joins TRBV5-1 to TRBJ2-1; the match to TRBD2 covers 11 bases. The CDR3 is made up of 15 amino acids. J was trimmed by 6 bases and V by 3 bases; bases with no gene match: 5. CDR1 is SGHRS and CDR2 is YFSETQ in the germline V gene.

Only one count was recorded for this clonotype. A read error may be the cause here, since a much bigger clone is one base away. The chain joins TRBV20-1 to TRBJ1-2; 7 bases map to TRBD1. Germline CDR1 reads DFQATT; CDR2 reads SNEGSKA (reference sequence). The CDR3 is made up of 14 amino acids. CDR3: CSAVTSDRSDGHTF. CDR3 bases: TGCAGTGCCGTAACTTCGGACAGGTCTGATGGCCACACCTTC.

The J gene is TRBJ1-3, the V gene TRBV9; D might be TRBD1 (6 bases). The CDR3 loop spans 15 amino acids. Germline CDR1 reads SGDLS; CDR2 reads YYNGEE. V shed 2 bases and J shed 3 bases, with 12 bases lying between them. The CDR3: CASSVAGVRGNTIYF. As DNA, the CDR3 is TGTGCCAGCAGCGTCGCAGGGGTGCGTGGAAACACCATATATTTT.

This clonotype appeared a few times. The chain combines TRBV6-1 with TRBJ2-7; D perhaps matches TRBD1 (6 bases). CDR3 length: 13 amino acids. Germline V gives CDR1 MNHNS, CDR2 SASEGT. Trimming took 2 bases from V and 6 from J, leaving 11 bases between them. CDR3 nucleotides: TGTGCCAGCAGTGAACACAGGGAAGGCGAGCAGTACTTC. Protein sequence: CASSEHREGEQYF.

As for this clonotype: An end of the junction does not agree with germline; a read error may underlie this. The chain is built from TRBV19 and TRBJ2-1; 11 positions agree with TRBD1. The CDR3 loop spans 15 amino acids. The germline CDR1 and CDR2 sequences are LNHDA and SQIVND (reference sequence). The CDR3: CASSPGTGGNNEQLF. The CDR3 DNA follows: TGCGCCAGCAGCCCCGGGACAGGGGGGAACAATGAGCAGCTCTTC.

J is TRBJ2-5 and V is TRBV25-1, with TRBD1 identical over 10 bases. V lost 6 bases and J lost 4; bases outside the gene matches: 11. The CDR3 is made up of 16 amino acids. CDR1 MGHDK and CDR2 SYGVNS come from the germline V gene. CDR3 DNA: TGTGCCAGCAGCTTAGCAGGGACAGGGGTCCCAGAGACCCAGTACTTC. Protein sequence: CASSLAGTGVPETQYF.

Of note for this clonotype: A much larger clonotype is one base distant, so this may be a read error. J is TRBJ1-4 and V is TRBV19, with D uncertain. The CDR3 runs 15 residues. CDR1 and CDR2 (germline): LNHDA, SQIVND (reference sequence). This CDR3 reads CASNIGAATNEKLFF. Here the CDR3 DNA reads TGTGCCAGTAATATAGGCGCTGCAACTAATGAAAAACTGTTTTTT.

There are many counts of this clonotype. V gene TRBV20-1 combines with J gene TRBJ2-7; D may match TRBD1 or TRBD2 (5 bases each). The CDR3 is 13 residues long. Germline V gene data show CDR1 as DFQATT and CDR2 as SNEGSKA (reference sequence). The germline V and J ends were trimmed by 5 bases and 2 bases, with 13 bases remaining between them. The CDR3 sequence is CSAQTGHTYEQYF. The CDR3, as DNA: TGCAGTGCTCAGACGGGGCATACCTACGAGCAGTACTTC.

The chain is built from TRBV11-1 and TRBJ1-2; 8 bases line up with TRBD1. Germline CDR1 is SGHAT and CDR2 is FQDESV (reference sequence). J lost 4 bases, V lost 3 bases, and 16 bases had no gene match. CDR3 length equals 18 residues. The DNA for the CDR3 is TGTGCCAGCAGCTTCCGGCGCACGACAGGGGTCCGGAGCTATGGCTACACCTTC. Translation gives CASSFRRTTGVRSYGYTF.

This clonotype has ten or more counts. This CDR3 is CATSRGTGVKGEQYF. The CDR3 DNA reads TGTGCCACCAGCAGAGGCACGGGAGTGAAGGGCGAGCAGTACTTC. V gene TRBV15 combines with J gene TRBJ2-7; possible D gene TRBD2, 6 bases. V shed 1 base and J shed 6 bases, with 16 bases lying between them. The CDR3 runs 15 residues. Looked up from germline, CDR1 is LNHNV and CDR2 is YYDKDF (reference sequence).